The 20 T cell receptor beta chains presented below share a single source sample, sequenced in a study of shared clonotypes between healthy human individuals. TCRdb keeps only in-frame clones here, not all; method: immunoSEQ multiplex PCR. The sample includes fewer than 2.5 million clones, approximately 94% seen only once; the top ten take 0.36%. Sequencing input: naive CD4+ T cells from PBMCs. Subset in this sample: CD45RA+ positively selected. The receptors were sampled from a man younger than 30 in good health. Some clones in this sample may be carry-over from other donors' samples.

This rearrangement joins TRBV7-8 to TRBJ1-1, with D unresolved. This CDR3 is 13 amino acids long. V was clipped by 3 bases and J by 3 bases, with 8 bases between them. Germline-derived CDR1 and CDR2 are SGHVS and FQNEAQ. For the CDR3, the DNA is TGTGCCAGCAGCTTTGGCTGGGACACTGAAGCTTTCTTT. Its translation is CASSFGWDTEAFF.

The table lists this clone with a count of one. This chain connects TRBV7-8 to TRBJ1-3, with a possible D match to TRBD1 (5 bases). Trimming cost V 6 bases and J 7 bases, with 16 bases left between them. The CDR3 runs to 14 residues. Germline CDR1 is SGHVS and CDR2 is FQNEAQ. CDR3 loop: CASRQSGTANTIYF. DNA of the CDR3: TGTGCCAGCAGACAATCCGGGACTGCCAACACCATATATTTT. Full variable domain (missing parts from reference TRBV7-8 and TRBJ1-3): GAGVSQSPRYKVAKRGQDVALRCDPISGHVSLFWYQQALGQGPEFLTYFQNEAQLDKSGLPSDRFFAERPEGSVSTLKIQRTQQEDSAVYLCASRQSGTANTIYFGEGSWLTVV.

The genes are TRBV7-2 and TRBJ2-1; D is ambiguous. The CDR3 length is 18 residues. Germline assignment: CDR1 SGHTA and CDR2 FQGNSA. V lost 7 bases and J 4 bases, leaving 26 bases between the germline ends. The CDR3 DNA sequence: TGTGCCAGCACCCCCGGTTTGCGGAGCGCCAAAATATACAATGAGCAGTTCTTC. Translating gives CASTPGLRSAKIYNEQFF. The full variable domain, in which reference TRBV7-2 and TRBJ2-1 provide the parts outside the CDR3, is GAGVSQSPSNKVTEKGKDVELRCDPISGHTALYWYRQSLGQGLEFLIYFQGNSAPDKSGLPSDRFSAERTGGSVSTLTIQRTQQEDSAVYLCASTPGLRSAKIYNEQFFGPGTRLTVL.

In its sample, this clone was seen once. CDR3 DNA sequence: TGTGCCAGCAGCCGACCCTTCGGACAGGGCCCGATCGGCTACACCTTC. It encodes CASSRPFGQGPIGYTF. The chain recombines TRBV28 with TRBJ1-2; 8 bases are a match to TRBD1. Germline CDR1 reads MDHEN; CDR2 reads SYDVKM. The CDR3 loop spans 16 amino acids. The V and J ends lost 6 bases and 8 bases, in that order; junction bases with no gene match: 17.

This chain uses TRBV7-9 with TRBJ1-1; TRBD1 might be the D (5 bases). The CDR3 spans 13 residues. The V and J ends lost 4 bases and 4 bases respectively, with 10 bases between them. CDR1 and CDR2 (germline): SEHNR, FQNEAQ (reference sequence). The CDR3 here is CASSYTGTTEAFF. CDR3 in DNA: TGTGCCAGCAGCTATACCGGGACCACTGAAGCTTTCTTT.

The rearrangement joins TRBV7-9 to TRBJ2-7, with D perhaps matching TRBD1 (5 bases). Germline V gene lookup returns CDR1 SEHNR and CDR2 FQNEAQ (reference sequence). This CDR3 comprises 15 residues. The germline V and J ends were trimmed by 5 bases and 7 bases, with 21 bases remaining between them. Written as DNA, the CDR3 is TGTGCCAGCAGCCCCCATCGGCAGGGATTTTCGGAGCAGTACTTC. It encodes CASSPHRQGFSEQYF.

The chain uses TRBV9 and TRBJ1-1; D possibly corresponds to TRBD1 (5 bases). Trimming left V 2 bases short and J 3 bases short, with 14 bases between. CDR3 length: 15 amino acids. Germline CDR1 is SGDLS and CDR2 is YYNGEE. CDR3 residues: CASSVQGKGYTEAFF. The CDR3 region has the DNA TGTGCCAGCAGCGTCCAGGGTAAGGGGTACACTGAAGCTTTCTTT.

On this clone itself: Its ends do not fully match the called genes, so a read error is possible. The chain joins TRBV11-2 to TRBJ1-2; 10 bases map to TRBD1. From germline, CDR1 is SGHAT and CDR2 FQNNGV. The CDR3 has 12 amino acids. The DNA of the CDR3 is TGTGCCAGCAGCTTAGACGGGACAGGGGAAATGTTC. Translation gives CASSLDGTGEMF.

The chain has TRBV27 and TRBJ2-7, with D possibly matching TRBD2 (5 bases). Germline values: CDR1 MNHEY, CDR2 SMNVEV (reference sequence). V lost 0 bases and J 3 bases, leaving 15 bases between the germline ends. The CDR3 runs to 16 residues. The CDR3 reads CASSLSPRAELYEQYF. The CDR3 DNA reads as TGTGCCAGCAGTTTATCGCCGCGAGCGGAGCTCTACGAGCAGTACTTC.

This sequence joins TRBV10-3 and TRBJ2-2; 9 bases match TRBD1. Germline assignment: CDR1 ENHRY and CDR2 SYGVKD. This CDR3 is built from 18 residues. Trimming removed 7 bases from V and 0 bases from J; junction bases left unmatched: 12. CDR3 in amino acids: CAIKNPGQGIPNTGELFF. In DNA, the CDR3 is TGTGCCATCAAAAATCCGGGACAGGGTATCCCGAACACCGGGGAGCTGTTTTTT.

The rearrangement uses TRBV15 and TRBJ1-1; no clear D. Trimming cost V 2 bases and J 10 bases, with 20 bases left between them. The CDR3 sequence is 15 residues long. Germline-derived CDR1 and CDR2 are LNHNV and YYDKDF (reference sequence). This chain's CDR3 is CATSRHLQHSSGAFF. In DNA, the CDR3 is TGTGCCACCAGCAGACACTTACAACATAGCTCGGGAGCTTTCTTT. The full variable domain, rest sourced from reference TRBV15 and TRBJ1-1, is DAMVIQNPRYQVTQFGKPVTLSCSQTLNHNVMYWYQQKSSQAPKLLFHYYDKDFNNEADTPDNFQSRRPNTSFCFLDIRSPGLGDTAMYLCATSRHLQHSSGAFFGQGTRLTVV.

The V gene is TRBV13, the J gene TRBJ2-6; TRBD1 matches at 7 bases. With 4 bases clipped from V and 3 bases from J, the junction kept 3 bases outside the gene matches. Germline V gene lookup returns CDR1 PRHDT and CDR2 FYEKMQ (reference sequence). The CDR3 loop spans 15 amino acids. The CDR3 reads CASSSRGNGANVLTF. DNA of the CDR3: TGTGCCAGCAGCTCCAGGGGGAATGGGGCCAACGTCCTGACTTTC.

This clone was found a few times. Other DNA sequences in the same sample also yield this CDR3. The chain links TRBV5-4 to TRBJ2-7, with 11 nucleotides matching TRBD2. CDR3 length: 15 amino acids. Germline values: CDR1 SGHNT, CDR2 YYREEE (reference sequence). The J segment lost 4 bases and the V segment lost 4 bases, leaving 7 bases of the junction unmatched. CDR3 bases: TGTGCCAGCAGCCTTCCGGGACTAGCGGATTACGAGCAGTACTTC. It translates to CASSLPGLADYEQYF. Drawing the rest from reference TRBV5-4 and TRBJ2-7, the complete variable domain is ETGVTQSPTHLIKTRGQQVTLRCSSQSGHNTVSWYQQALGQGPQFIFQYYREEENGRGNFPPRFSGLQFPNYSSELNVNALELDDSALYLCASSLPGLADYEQYFGPGTRLTVT.

The genes are TRBV18 and TRBJ2-7; D gene ambiguous. The CDR3 contains 14 residues. Trimming stripped 6 bases from V and 4 bases from J, with 16 bases between. Germline assignment: CDR1 KGHSH and CDR2 LQKENI. Here the CDR3 reads CASSGFESPYEQYF. The CDR3 region has the DNA TGTGCCAGCTCCGGCTTTGAGTCTCCTTACGAGCAGTACTTC.

This chain uses TRBV18 with TRBJ1-2, with D perhaps TRBD1 (6 bases). V was clipped by 0 bases and J by 8 bases, with 19 bases between them. In germline, CDR1 is KGHSH, CDR2 LQKENI. CDR3 length equals 16 residues. The DNA of the CDR3 is TGTGCCAGCTCACCACCCGTGGCCGCTATGGGGGGCGGCTACACCTTC. Its protein product is CASSPPVAAMGGGYTF.

DNA of the CDR3: TGTGCCAGCTCACGAGCCGGGACAGGGGGCAAAAACACCATATATTTT. Its protein is CASSRAGTGGKNTIYF. The chain combines TRBV18 with TRBJ1-3; 12 nucleotides align to TRBD1. From germline, CDR1 is KGHSH and CDR2 LQKENI. This CDR3 spans 16 amino acids. J was trimmed by 6 bases and V by 4 bases; bases with no gene match: 7.

V gene TRBV5-1 combines with J gene TRBJ2-5, with D possibly TRBD1 on 6 matching bases. Per germline, CDR1 SGHRS and CDR2 YFSETQ. Trimming removed 6 bases at V and 2 bases at J, with 17 bases between. CDR3 length equals 15 residues. CDR3 residues: CASIRTGTPQETQYF. The CDR3, as DNA: TGCGCCAGCATTCGGACCGGGACACCTCAAGAGACCCAGTACTTC.

This chain links TRBV7-2 with TRBJ2-2; the match to TRBD1 covers 9 bases. The ends lost 8 bases at V and 3 bases at J; junction bases unmatched: 4. Germline V lookup: CDR1 SGHTA, CDR2 FQGNSA. There are 14 residues in the CDR3. In nucleotides, the CDR3 is TGTGCCAGCGGTAGACAGGGGGACACCGGGGAGCTGTTTTTT. This sequence encodes CASGRQGDTGELFF.

V gene TRBV29-1 combines with J gene TRBJ1-1; unclear D gene. Per the germline V gene, CDR1 is SQVTM and CDR2 is ANQGSEA. The CDR3 runs to 14 residues. V gave up 6 bases and J gave up 0 bases, with 14 bases separating them. DNA of the CDR3: TGCAGCGTCCACCGAAGGTTGATGAACACTGAAGCTTTCTTT. Its translation is CSVHRRLMNTEAFF.

The chain has TRBV2 and TRBJ2-1; TRBD2 is a possible D gene (5 bases). The CDR3 length is 14 residues. Trimming pared 3 bases from V and 2 bases from J, leaving 8 bases between. CDR1 and CDR2 (germline): SNHLY, FYNNEI. As DNA, the CDR3 is TGTGCCAGCAGTGAGGACGGGACCTACAATGAGCAGTTCTTC. Its protein product is CASSEDGTYNEQFF. Based on the CDR3 plus reference TRBV2 and TRBJ2-1, the full variable domain is EPEVTQTPSHQVTQMGQEVILRCVPISNHLYFYWYRQILGQKVEFLVSFYNNEISEKSEIFDDQFSVERPDGSNFTLKIRSTKLEDSAMYFCASSEDGTYNEQFFGPGTRLTVL.